The clone carrying this T cell receptor beta chain appeared many times. The data were obtained in a study of T-cell reconstitution after alpha-beta-depleted transplantation in children. The TCRbeta library incorporated unique molecular identifiers. TCRdb reprocessed the PCR reads with MiXCR, giving one entry per CDR3 protein. The data hold roughly 500,000 distinct CDR3 sequences, with approximately 12% observed a single time. The specimen comprised PBMCs from the stem cell graft donor, sampled from the stem cell graft. This TCR was sampled from a human donor who donated a stem cell graft to a child with combined immunodeficiency.

The CDR3 sequence is CASSLDRAGGNTGELFF. DNA for the CDR3: TGTGCCAGCAGCTTGGACAGAGCGGGAGGAAACACCGGGGAGCTGTTTTTT. The chain recombines TRBV7-9 with TRBJ2-2; TRBD2 matches at 9 bases. J gave up 2 bases and V 3 bases, and 7 bases lay outside the gene matches. Germline V CDR1 and CDR2: SEHNR, FQNEAQ (reference sequence). CDR3 length equals 17 residues.